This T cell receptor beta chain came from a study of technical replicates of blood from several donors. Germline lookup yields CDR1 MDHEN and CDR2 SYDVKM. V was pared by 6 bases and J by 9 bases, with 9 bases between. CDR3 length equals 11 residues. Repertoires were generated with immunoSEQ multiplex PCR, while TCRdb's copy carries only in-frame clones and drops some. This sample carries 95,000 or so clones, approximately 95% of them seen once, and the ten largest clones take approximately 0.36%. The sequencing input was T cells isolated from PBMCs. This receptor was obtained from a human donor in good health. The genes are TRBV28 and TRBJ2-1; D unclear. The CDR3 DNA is TGTGCCAGCAGCAGTGTCCCTGAGCAGTTCTTC. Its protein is CASSSVPEQFF.